This T cell receptor beta chain was recorded in a study of T cells in localized non-small cell lung cancer. Regarding this clone: Its matching antigen is unknown.

Assay used: immunoSEQ multiplex PCR; TCRdb lists only in-frame clones, some missing. Found here are 45,000 to 65,000 clones, approximately 90% of them singletons; the top ten hold under 25%. Trimming took 8 bases from V and 7 from J; bases not matched to a gene: 10. The CDR3 loop spans 14 amino acids. CDR1 is SNHLY, CDR2 FYNNEI, per germline. The study, taken as a whole, reports: In the blood, greater T cell density corresponded to longer overall survival. A median approximately 53 of the top 100 tumor clones appeared in adjacent lung.

The receptor was derived from a man aged 40 to 70 with stage I squamous cell lung carcinoma. V is TRBV2 and J is TRBJ2-7, with 11 bases fitting TRBD1. The sequencing here drew on peripheral blood, taken before any cancer treatment. Here the CDR3 DNA reads TGTGCCAGCGGAAGGACAGGGGGCTGGGAAGAGCAGTACTTC. It encodes CASGRTGGWEEQYF.